What follows are 8 T cell receptor beta chains derived from one specimen sequenced in a study of a mutant IDH1 vaccine in newly diagnosed glioma. The repertoire was sequenced with immunoSEQ multiplex PCR; TCRdb's copy has only in-frame clones and lacks some. The table records 50,000 to 75,000 clones, under 90% of them present only once. Time point defined: week 11, during vaccination. Doses of 300 ug of mutant IDH1 20-mer peptide were given with topical imiquimod. No antigens are known for them. The source was PBMCs, collected from a glioma patient whose treatment included an IDH1 peptide vaccine. These receptors were collected from a man aged 50 to 60 with glioma.

The chain employs TRBV4-1 and TRBJ1-1; D unclear. Germline lookup yields CDR1 MGHRA and CDR2 YSYEKL. Trimming stripped 2 bases from V and 2 bases from J, with 12 bases between. The CDR3 has 15 amino acids. In nucleotides, the CDR3 is TGCGCCAGCAGCCAACAGGTAGAGATAAACACTGAAGCTTTCTTT. This gives the protein CASSQQVEINTEAFF.

The chain recombines TRBV6-1 with TRBJ2-5; 9 nucleotides agree with TRBD2. The V gene end was trimmed by 2 bases and the J gene end by 2 bases; junction bases not matched to a gene: 3. The germline V gene has CDR1 MNHNS and CDR2 SASEGT. The CDR3 is 15 residues long. The CDR3 region has the DNA TGTGCCAGCAGTGAAACGGCGGGGGGGCAAGAGACCCAGTACTTC. This encodes CASSETAGGQETQYF.

This clone was recorded a few times. The gene calls are TRBV7-6 and TRBJ2-7; TRBD2 matches 7 bases. CDR1 SGHVS and CDR2 FNYEAQ come from the germline V gene. This CDR3 comprises 13 residues. With V trimmed by 8 bases and J by 4 bases, 8 bases remained unmatched. The CDR3 region has the DNA TGTGCCAGCGGTAGCGGGCCCCTTTACGAGCAGTACTTC. This sequence encodes CASGSGPLYEQYF.

V gene TRBV19 combines with J gene TRBJ2-1; D remains ambiguous. V was clipped by 4 bases and J by 2 bases, with 12 bases between them. The V gene's germline CDR1 is LNHDA and CDR2 SQIVND (reference sequence). The CDR3 runs to 15 residues. The CDR3 coding sequence is TGTGCCAGTAGTAACCGTATGGTGCCCTACAATGAGCAGTTCTTC. Translating gives CASSNRMVPYNEQFF.

A single count supports this clone. The J gene is TRBJ2-1, the V gene TRBV2; 7 positions agree with TRBD1. This CDR3 contains 13 residues. Germline loops: CDR1 SNHLY, CDR2 FYNNEI. J gave up 7 bases and V 7 bases, and 7 bases lay outside the gene matches. This CDR3 is CASNLDRLNEQFF. For the CDR3, the DNA is TGTGCCAGCAACTTGGACAGGTTGAATGAGCAGTTCTTC.

The chain carries TRBV27 and TRBJ2-7, with 8 bases identical to TRBD2. Trimming at V came to 3 bases and at J to 1 base, leaving 5 bases not matched to a gene. Germline CDR1 reads MNHEY; CDR2 reads SMNVEV (reference sequence). The CDR3 covers 15 residues. CDR3 region: CASSFRGGQSYEQYF. In DNA, the CDR3 is TGTGCCAGCAGTTTCCGCGGGGGGCAGTCCTACGAGCAGTACTTC.

The rearrangement joins TRBV7-9 to TRBJ2-7; the D is unclear. The CDR3 length is 14 residues. V was trimmed by 1 base and J by 7 bases, leaving 14 bases between them. Germline-derived CDR1 and CDR2 are SEHNR and FQNEAQ (reference sequence). The CDR3 nucleotides read TGTGCCAGCAGCTTAGTTAACCGACCCGGGGAGCAGTACTTC. This encodes CASSLVNRPGEQYF.

The rearrangement links TRBV7-8 to TRBJ2-7, with D possibly matching TRBD2 (5 bases). This CDR3 spans 12 amino acids. CDR1 is SGHVS and CDR2 is FQNEAQ in the germline V gene. Trimming left V 4 bases short and J 4 bases short, with 8 bases between. The CDR3 sequence is CASSYGDYEQYF. The CDR3 DNA reads TGTGCCAGCAGCTACGGGGATTACGAGCAGTACTTC. The full variable domain, completed using reference TRBV7-8 and TRBJ2-7, is GAGVSQSPRYKVAKRGQDVALRCDPISGHVSLFWYQQALGQGPEFLTYFQNEAQLDKSGLPSDRFFAERPEGSVSTLKIQRTQQEDSAVYLCASSYGDYEQYFGPGTRLTVT.